The 7 T cell receptor beta chains below come from one sample, sequenced in a study of blood T cell repertoires in COVID-19. Generated by immunoSEQ multiplex PCR, the TCRdb table keeps only in-frame clones and is missing some. Of about 270,000 clones listed, 86% were seen once; the top ten hold 1.5% to 2%. Material: peripheral blood. These TCRs come from a woman aged 60-75 years who had recovered from COVID-19.

The CDR3 DNA follows: TGTGCCAGCAAAAGGCGGGTCGGCGCCTTGGGGGCCAACGTCCTGACTTTC. Amino acids: CASKRRVGALGANVLTF. The chain recombines TRBV2 with TRBJ2-6; D may be TRBD2 (5 bases). V lost 7 bases and J 4 bases, leaving 20 bases between the germline ends. The CDR3 covers 17 residues. The germline V gene encodes CDR1 SNHLY and CDR2 FYNNEI. Supplemented by reference TRBV2 and TRBJ2-6, the full variable domain reads EPEVTQTPSHQVTQMGQEVILRCVPISNHLYFYWYRQILGQKVEFLVSFYNNEISEKSEIFDDQFSVERPDGSNFTLKIRSTKLEDSAMYFCASKRRVGALGANVLTFGAGSRLTVL.

V and J are TRBV10-3 and TRBJ2-3, with TRBD2 identical over 10 bases. This CDR3 region has 16 residues. V was pared by 0 bases and J by 5 bases, with 5 bases of the junction left unmatched. Germline CDR1 is ENHRY and CDR2 is SYGVKD. The CDR3 protein is CAISESAGGPLDTQYF. The CDR3 region has the DNA TGTGCCATCAGTGAGTCAGCGGGGGGGCCTTTAGATACGCAGTATTTT.

The chain joins TRBV5-1 to TRBJ1-1; 9 bases match TRBD1. Per germline, CDR1 SGHRS and CDR2 YFSETQ. J gave up 2 bases and V 2 bases, and 4 bases lay outside the gene matches. This CDR3 contains 15 residues. CDR3 nucleotide sequence: TGCGCCAGCAGCTTACAGGGGGCGGTAAACACTGAAGCTTTCTTT. Its translation is CASSLQGAVNTEAFF.

The chain has TRBV6-5 and TRBJ2-7; a weak D match, TRBD1 (6 bases). Trimming pared 3 bases from V and 3 bases from J, leaving 12 bases between. Per germline, CDR1 MNHEY and CDR2 SVGAGI. The CDR3 loop spans 14 amino acids. The CDR3: CASSYSYRDYEQYF. As DNA, the CDR3 is TGTGCCAGCAGTTATTCCTACAGGGACTACGAGCAGTACTTC.

This chain uses TRBV7-2 with TRBJ2-3; weak D call: TRBD2 (6 bases). This CDR3 comprises 14 residues. Trimming left V 5 bases short and J 3 bases short, with 12 bases between. The germline gives CDR1 SGHTA, CDR2 FQGNSA. CDR3 amino acids: CASSGGSLTDTQYF. Here the CDR3 DNA reads TGTGCCAGCAGCGGGGGGTCACTTACAGATACGCAGTATTTT.

This sequence joins TRBV7-9 and TRBJ2-5; tentative D call: TRBD1 (5 bases). CDR1 and CDR2 from the germline V gene are SEHNR and FQNEAQ (reference sequence). The V and J ends lost 5 bases and 5 bases respectively, with 15 bases between them. The CDR3 loop spans 14 amino acids. In DNA form, the CDR3 reads TGTGCCAGCAGCCAGCTGTCAGGGTACGAGACCCAGTACTTC. It is translated as CASSQLSGYETQYF.

J is TRBJ2-3 and V is TRBV19; 7 nucleotides align to TRBD1. V was clipped by 9 bases and J by 1 base; unmatched bases: 10. Germline CDR1 is LNHDA and CDR2 is SQIVND (reference sequence). CDR3 length equals 15 residues. CDR3 DNA sequence: TGTGCCAGCATGCGAGACAGGGATCGCACAGATACGCAGTATTTT. Translating gives CASMRDRDRTDTQYF. Using reference TRBV19 and TRBJ2-3 for the parts outside the CDR3, the full variable domain is DGGITQSPKYLFRKEGQNVTLSCEQNLNHDAMYWYRQDPGQGLRLIYYSQIVNDFQKGDIAEGYSVSREKKESFPLTVTSAQKNPTAFYLCASMRDRDRTDTQYFGPGTRLTVL.